This T cell receptor (beta chain) derives from a study of radiation and T cells in renal cell carcinoma. Details on this clone: Antigen specificity is unknown.

Treatment of the sample: treatment-naive control, cytoreductive nephrectomy. Control tumors came from a few females and some twelve males, aged about 35 to 85. V shed 3 bases and J 9 bases; nucleotides not matched to a gene: 4. The CDR3 is 14 amino acids. CDR1 MNHEY and CDR2 SMNVEV come from the germline V gene (reference sequence). Profiling relied on immunoSEQ multiplex PCR, and the TCRdb table lists in-frame clones only, not all of them. The sample records about 24,000 clones, roughly 50% being singletons. Broader study findings: Compared with controls, irradiated tumors had more, larger dominant CDR3 motifs.

The chain is built from TRBV27 and TRBJ1-6, with 8 bases matching TRBD1. The sequencing here drew on tumor tissue, taken from a patient whose treatment was nephrectomy without radiotherapy. This TCR was recovered from a man aged 35 to 55 with renal cell carcinoma. The CDR3 nucleotides read TGTGCCAGCAGTTTGGACAGGGAGACTTCACCCCTCCACTTT. Encoded protein: CASSLDRETSPLHF.